This T cell receptor beta chain derives from a study of Ad26.COV2.S vaccination and SARS-CoV-2 variants. Sequenced by immunoSEQ multiplex PCR; TCRdb stores in-frame clones only, minus some. Of 250,000 or so clones in the sample, around 85% were seen once. The CDR3 contains 17 residues. J was trimmed by 4 bases and V by 2 bases; bases with no gene match: 10. Germline values: CDR1 LNHDA, CDR2 SQIVND (reference sequence). As for treatment: 19 received Ad26.COV2.S at low or high dose, single or two shots; roughly 5 received placebo; per-sample allocation not given. The samples were gathered on day 63 after the first injection of vaccine or placebo.

V and J are TRBV19 and TRBJ1-1; 10 bases fit TRBD1. The clonotype comes from a person aged 18-60 years who received the Ad26.COV2.S COVID-19 vaccine or a placebo. The sample consisted of peripheral blood, taken in a trial of Ad26.COV2.S vaccine versus placebo. The CDR3 DNA reads TGTGCCAGTAGTATACGGATATTGGGGACAGGGGCCACTGAAGCTTTCTTT. Translation gives CASSIRILGTGATEAFF. Full variable domain (rest looked up from reference TRBV19 and TRBJ1-1): DGGITQSPKYLFRKEGQNVTLSCEQNLNHDAMYWYRQDPGQGLRLIYYSQIVNDFQKGDIAEGYSVSREKKESFPLTVTSAQKNPTAFYLCASSIRILGTGATEAFFGQGTRLTVV.